This paragraph covers one T cell receptor (beta chain) sequence. The antigen remains undetermined. With a J-beta primer mix and a sample-barcoded 5' primer, a second PCR ran roughly 6 to 12 cycles. Template switching added a 12-random-nucleotide identifier to every cDNA molecule. Sequencing yielded, for each sample, at least 2.5 million paired-end reads carrying CDR3. Via MiXCR, TCRdb re-called the 5' RACE reads, giving one row per CDR3 protein. The repertoire consists of some 800,000 distinct CDR3 sequences, with roughly 44% occurring once and the leading ten covering roughly 19%. The data belong to a study of blood T cells in healthy people across ages. There were healthy Caucasian individuals from Russia, aged about 6 to 95, serving as donors. Study results and caveats: Per million T cells, TCR beta diversity dropped about linearly as age rose.

The junction had 7 bases not matched to a gene; V was cut back by 1 base and J by 9 bases. Germline lookup yields CDR1 SGHRS and CDR2 YFSETQ. The CDR3 totals 16 residues. The source is a man aged 55 to 69 in good health. The sequencing sample was made of blood. This chain links TRBV5-1 with TRBJ1-6, with 10 bases aligning to TRBD1. DNA of the CDR3: TGCGCCAGCAGCTTGAACTTCGGGACAGGGGCTTCACCCCTCCACTTT. It encodes CASSLNFGTGASPLHF.